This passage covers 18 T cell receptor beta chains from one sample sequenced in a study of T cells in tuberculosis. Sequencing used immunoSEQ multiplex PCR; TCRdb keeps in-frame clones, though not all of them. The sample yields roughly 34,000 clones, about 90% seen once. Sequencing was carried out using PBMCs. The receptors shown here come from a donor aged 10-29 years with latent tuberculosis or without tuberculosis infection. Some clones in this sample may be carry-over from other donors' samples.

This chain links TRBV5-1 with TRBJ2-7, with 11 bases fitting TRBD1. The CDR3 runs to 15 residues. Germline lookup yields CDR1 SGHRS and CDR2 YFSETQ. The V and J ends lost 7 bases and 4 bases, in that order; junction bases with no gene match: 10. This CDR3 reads CASGADGQGAYEQYF. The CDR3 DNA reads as TGCGCCAGCGGGGCTGATGGACAGGGGGCTTACGAGCAGTACTTC.

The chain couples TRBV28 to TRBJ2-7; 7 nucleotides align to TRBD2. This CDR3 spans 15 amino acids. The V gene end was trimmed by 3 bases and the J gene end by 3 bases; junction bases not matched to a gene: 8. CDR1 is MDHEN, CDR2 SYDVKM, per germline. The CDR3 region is CASSFRRESGYEQYF. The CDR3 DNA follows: TGTGCCAGCAGTTTTCGGCGGGAGTCAGGCTACGAGCAGTACTTC.

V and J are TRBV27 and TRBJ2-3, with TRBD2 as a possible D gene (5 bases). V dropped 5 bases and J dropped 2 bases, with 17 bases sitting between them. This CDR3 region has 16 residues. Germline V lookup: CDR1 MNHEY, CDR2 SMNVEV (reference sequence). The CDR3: CASSPHLATLTDTQYF. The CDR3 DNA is TGTGCCAGCAGTCCCCATCTAGCCACCCTCACAGATACGCAGTATTTT.

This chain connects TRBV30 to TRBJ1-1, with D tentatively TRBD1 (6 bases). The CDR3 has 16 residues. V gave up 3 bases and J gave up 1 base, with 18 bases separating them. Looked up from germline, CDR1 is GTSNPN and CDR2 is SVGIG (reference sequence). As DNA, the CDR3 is TGTGCCTGGAGCCCACCCAGGGGACCCCGGAACACTGAAGCTTTCTTT. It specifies CAWSPPRGPRNTEAFF.

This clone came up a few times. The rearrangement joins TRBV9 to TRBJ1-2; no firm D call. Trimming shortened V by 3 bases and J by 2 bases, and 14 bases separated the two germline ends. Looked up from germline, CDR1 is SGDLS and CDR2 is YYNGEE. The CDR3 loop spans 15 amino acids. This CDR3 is CASSGNKAGNYGYTF. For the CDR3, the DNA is TGTGCCAGCAGCGGAAACAAAGCGGGGAACTATGGCTACACCTTC.

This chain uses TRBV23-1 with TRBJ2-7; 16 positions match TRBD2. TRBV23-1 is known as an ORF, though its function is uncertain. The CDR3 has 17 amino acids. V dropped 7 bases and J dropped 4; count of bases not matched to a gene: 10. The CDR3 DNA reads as TGCGCCAGCACCCCCGGGACTAGCGGGAGGGCCCCTTACGAGCAGTACTTC. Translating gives CASTPGTSGRAPYEQYF.

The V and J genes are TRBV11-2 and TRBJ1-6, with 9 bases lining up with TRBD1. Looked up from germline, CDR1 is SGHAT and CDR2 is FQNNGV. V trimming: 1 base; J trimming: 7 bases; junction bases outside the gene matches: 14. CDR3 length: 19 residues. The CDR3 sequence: CASSLVGTGGLSLNSPLHF. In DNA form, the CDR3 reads TGTGCCAGCAGCTTAGTGGGCACAGGGGGCCTCTCATTGAATTCACCCCTCCACTTT.

The CDR3 is CASTSAGVDNSPLHF. The CDR3 DNA reads TGCGCCAGCACCTCGGCGGGGGTCGATAATTCACCCCTCCACTTT. This chain links TRBV10-2 with TRBJ1-6; D perhaps matches TRBD1 (5 bases). The V end was cut by 7 bases, the J end by 5 bases, with 15 bases between. The CDR3 length is 15 residues. Germline V gene lookup returns CDR1 WSHSY and CDR2 SAAADI.

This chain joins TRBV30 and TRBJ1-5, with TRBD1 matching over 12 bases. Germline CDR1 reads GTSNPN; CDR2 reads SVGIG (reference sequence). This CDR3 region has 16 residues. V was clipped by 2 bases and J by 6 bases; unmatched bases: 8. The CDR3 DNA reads TGTGCCTGGAGTTTAAGGGACAGGGGGCCTCTTCAGCCCCAGCATTTT. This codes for CAWSLRDRGPLQPQHF.

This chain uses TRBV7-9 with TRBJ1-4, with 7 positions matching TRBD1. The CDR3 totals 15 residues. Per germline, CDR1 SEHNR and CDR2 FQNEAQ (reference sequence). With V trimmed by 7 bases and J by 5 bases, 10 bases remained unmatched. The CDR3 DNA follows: TGTGCCAGCACCCCCGGAACAGGGGTGAATGAAAAACTGTTTTTT. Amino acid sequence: CASTPGTGVNEKLFF.

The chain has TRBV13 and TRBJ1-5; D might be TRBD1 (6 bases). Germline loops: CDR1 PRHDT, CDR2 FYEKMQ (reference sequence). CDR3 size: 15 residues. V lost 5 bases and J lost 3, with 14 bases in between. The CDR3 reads CASSPGPGANQPQHF. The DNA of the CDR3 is TGTGCCAGCAGCCCTGGTCCAGGGGCCAATCAGCCCCAGCATTTT.

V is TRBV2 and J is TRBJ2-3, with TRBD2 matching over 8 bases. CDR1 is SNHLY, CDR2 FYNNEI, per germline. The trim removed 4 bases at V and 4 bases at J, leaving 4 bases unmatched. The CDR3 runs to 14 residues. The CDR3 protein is CASSGLAKADTQYF. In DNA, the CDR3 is TGTGCCAGCAGTGGACTAGCGAAAGCAGATACGCAGTATTTT.

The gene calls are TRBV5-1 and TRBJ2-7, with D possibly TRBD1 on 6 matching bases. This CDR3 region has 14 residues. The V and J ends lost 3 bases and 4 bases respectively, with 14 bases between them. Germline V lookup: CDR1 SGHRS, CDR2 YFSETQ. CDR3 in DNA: TGCGCCAGCAGCTGGGGACGGCAGGGGTACGAGCAGTACTTC. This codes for CASSWGRQGYEQYF.

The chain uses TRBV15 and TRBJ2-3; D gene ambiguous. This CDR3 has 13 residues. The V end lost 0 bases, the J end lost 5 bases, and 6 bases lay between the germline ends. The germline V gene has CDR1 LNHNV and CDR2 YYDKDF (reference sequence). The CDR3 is CATSRDRLDTQYF. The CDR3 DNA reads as TGTGCCACCAGCAGAGATCGGTTAGATACGCAGTATTTT.

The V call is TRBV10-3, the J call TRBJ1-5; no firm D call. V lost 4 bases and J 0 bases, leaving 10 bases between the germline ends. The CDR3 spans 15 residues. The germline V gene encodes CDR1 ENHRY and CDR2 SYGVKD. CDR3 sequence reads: CAISGQLGSNQPQHF. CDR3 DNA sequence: TGTGCCATCAGTGGACAACTGGGTAGCAATCAGCCCCAGCATTTT.

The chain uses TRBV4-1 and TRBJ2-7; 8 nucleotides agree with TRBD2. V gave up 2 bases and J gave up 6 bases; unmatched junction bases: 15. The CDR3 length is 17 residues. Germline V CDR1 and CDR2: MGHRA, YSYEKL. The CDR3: CASSQSPPGLGPSEQYF. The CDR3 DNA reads TGCGCCAGCAGCCAATCCCCTCCGGGACTAGGCCCCTCCGAGCAGTACTTC.

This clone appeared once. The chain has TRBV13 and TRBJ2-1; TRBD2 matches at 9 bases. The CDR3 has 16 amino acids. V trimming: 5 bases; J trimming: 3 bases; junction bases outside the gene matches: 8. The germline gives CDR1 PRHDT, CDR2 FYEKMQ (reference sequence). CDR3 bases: TGTGCCAGCAGCGAGTTAGCGGGAGAGGACTACAATGAGCAGTTCTTC. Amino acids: CASSELAGEDYNEQFF. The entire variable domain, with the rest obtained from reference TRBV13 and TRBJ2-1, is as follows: AAGVIQSPRHLIKEKRETATLKCYPIPRHDTVYWYQQGPGQDPQFLISFYEKMQSDKGSIPDRFSAQQFSDYHSELNMSSLELGDSALYFCASSELAGEDYNEQFFGPGTRLTVL.

The CDR3 here is CASSHRQGSGEKLFF. The DNA for the CDR3 is TGCGCCAGCAGCCACCGACAGGGTTCAGGAGAAAAACTGTTTTTT. The chain is built from TRBV4-1 and TRBJ1-4; TRBD1 matches 7 bases. The V gene end was trimmed by 3 bases and the J gene end by 8 bases; junction bases not matched to a gene: 9. Germline CDR1 MGHRA, CDR2 YSYEKL. This CDR3 spans 15 amino acids.